Listed below are T cell receptor beta chains from one sample, sequenced in a study of cytomegalovirus exposure and HLA in healthy donors. Clones were read by immunoSEQ multiplex PCR, and TCRdb kept only the in-frame ones, dropping some. The sample lists under 300,000 clones, around 86% occurring once. Sequencing used PBMCs. The receptors were gathered from a woman younger than 45 in good health and CMV-seropositive. CDR3s include the opening cysteine and the closing phenylalanine or tryptophan. D genes are given only for firm matches. The size field is filled for only some rows; it gives once, few, many or a size class.

>.|TRBJ2-7|TRBV6-5|once
TGTGCCAGCAGTACTAGATCCGAGCAGTACTTC
CASSTRSEQYF
>TRBD2|TRBJ2-7|TRBV5-4|.
TGTGCCAGCAGCAGGGGACTAGCGGACAACTACGAGCAGTACTTC
CASSRGLADNYEQYF
>.|TRBJ1-5|TRBV7-9|.
TGTGCCAGCAGCTTAGCCCGTAATCAGCCCCAGCATTTT
CASSLARNQPQHF
>.|TRBJ1-5|TRBV28|.
TGTGCCAGCACCCTGGACATTAGCAATCAGCCCCAGCATTTT
CASTLDISNQPQHF
>.|TRBJ2-3|TRBV9|.
TGTGCCAGCAGCGTAGTCGGTACAGATACGCAGTATTTT
CASSVVGTDTQYF
>TRBD1|TRBJ2-7|TRBV6-1|.
TGTGCCAGCAGTGGGGGGGACAGGGACCACGAGCAGTACTTC
CASSGGDRDHEQYF
>TRBD2|TRBJ2-7|TRBV4-2|medium-sized
TGTGCCAGCAGCCAAGGGACTAGCGGACGGTCCACTCCCTACGAGCAGTACTTC
CASSQGTSGRSTPYEQYF
>TRBD1|TRBJ2-1|TRBV6-6|.
TGTGCCAGCAGTTGGGGGACAGGGCTTCTTTTCTTC
CASSWGTGLLFF
>.|TRBJ1-2|TRBV6-5|once
TGTGCCAGCAGACGTACGGGACAACTACACTATGGCTACACCTTC
CASRRTGQLHYGYTF
>TRBD2|TRBJ2-1|TRBV6-7|.
TGTGCCACCCCAAACGGACTAGCGGGAGGGCCAATCCACAATGAGCAGTTCTTC
CATPNGLAGGPIHNEQFF
>.|TRBJ2-1|TRBV6-5|.
TGTGCCAGCAGTTACAGCGGCAACTCCTACAATGAGCAGTTCTTC
CASSYSGNSYNEQFF